One sample yielded the 13 T cell receptor beta chains listed below, sequenced in a study of response to subunit inactivated influenza vaccine. TCRdb recomputed calls from the RT-PCR reads with MiXCR, one row per CDR3 protein. Seen here are 800,000 to 1,000,000 distinct CDR3 sequences, 21% observed once, and the top ten hold roughly a tenth. The sequenced sample was PBMCs from blood, obtained around 5 days after vaccination. These receptors all stem from a man aged 50 or older who received an inactivated influenza vaccine.

This chain uses TRBV10-3 with TRBJ1-1; a possible D gene is TRBD1 (5 bases). Germline V gene lookup returns CDR1 ENHRY and CDR2 SYGVKD. This CDR3 comprises 14 residues. V was shortened by 7 bases and J by 4 bases, with 16 bases between the two germline ends. CDR3 sequence: CAIKAGAGSTEAFF. The CDR3 DNA follows: TGTGCCATCAAGGCTGGGGCCGGATCCACTGAAGCTTTCTTT.

This clonotype was observed a handful of times. The chain is built from TRBV12-3 or TRBV12-4 and TRBJ1-2, with no clear D. The length of the CDR3 is 13 residues. Between the trimmed V and J ends, which lost 5 bases and 8 bases, there was a span of 15 bases. Written as DNA, the CDR3 is TGTGCCAGCAGTCTCCAGAGTCGGGTCGGCTACACCTTC. This encodes CASSLQSRVGYTF.

This clonotype was seen a handful of times. V gene TRBV4-3 combines with J gene TRBJ2-1, with D perhaps TRBD2 (5 bases). This CDR3 is built from 14 residues. CDR1 and CDR2 (germline): LGHNA, YSLEER. V was trimmed by 0 bases and J by 9 bases, leaving 12 bases between them. The CDR3 coding sequence is TGCGCCAGCAGCCAAGATCGTCTAGCCGGTGAGCAGTTCTTC. It yields the protein CASSQDRLAGEQFF.

This clonotype has a handful of counts. This rearrangement joins TRBV12-3 or TRBV12-4 to TRBJ1-5, with D perhaps TRBD1 (6 bases). Between the trimmed V and J ends, which lost 6 bases and 6 bases, there was a span of 12 bases. CDR3 length: 13 amino acids. The chain's CDR3 is CASRQGQSQPQHF. The CDR3 DNA reads TGTGCCAGCAGACAGGGACAATCTCAGCCCCAGCATTTT.

The rearrangement uses TRBV20-1 and TRBJ2-1; 8 bases map to TRBD2. CDR1 DFQATT and CDR2 SNEGSKA come from the germline V gene (reference sequence). The CDR3 is made up of 18 amino acids. J lost 3 bases, V lost 2 bases, and 15 bases had no gene match. DNA of the CDR3: TGCAGTGCTAGACCCACTCTAACCGGGAGGGGATTCTACAATGAGCAGTTCTTC. Translated, it gives CSARPTLTGRGFYNEQFF.

V gene TRBV20-1 combines with J gene TRBJ2-5; D call uncertain. This CDR3 spans 11 amino acids. Germline assignment: CDR1 DFQATT and CDR2 SNEGSKA (reference sequence). The V and J ends lost 8 bases and 5 bases respectively, with 12 bases between them. The CDR3 coding sequence is TGCAGTCTGCCCGAACTGGAGACCCAGTACTTC. It translates to CSLPELETQYF.

The chain employs TRBV3-1 and TRBJ1-2, with D possibly matching TRBD1 (5 bases). The V and J ends lost 3 bases and 9 bases respectively, with 11 bases between them. The CDR3 contains 12 residues. Germline assignment: CDR1 LGHDT and CDR2 YNNKEL (reference sequence). CDR3 amino acids: CASSQGPGRYTF. CDR3 bases: TGTGCCAGCAGCCAGGGACCCGGCCGCTACACCTTC.

This clonotype was counted only a few times. CDR3 nucleotides: TGTGCCAGCAGCCAGACAGGGAATAGTCAGCCCCAGCATTTT. Its protein product is CASSQTGNSQPQHF. The chain recombines TRBV12-3 or TRBV12-4 with TRBJ1-5; 7 bases are shared with TRBD1. The trim removed 6 bases at V and 6 bases at J, leaving 8 bases unmatched. This CDR3 contains 14 residues.

A few counts support this clonotype. V and J are TRBV9 and TRBJ2-1; D possibly corresponds to TRBD1 (6 bases). CDR1 and CDR2 (germline): SGDLS, YYNGEE. This CDR3 region has 15 residues. The V end was cut by 4 bases, the J end by 8 bases, with 19 bases between. The CDR3 loop reads CASSLTGTLGYEQFF. The DNA for the CDR3 is TGTGCCAGCAGCCTTACCGGGACACTCGGCTATGAGCAGTTCTTC.

This clonotype was seen a few times. The chain is built from TRBV5-1 and TRBJ1-4; TRBD1 matches at 7 bases. This CDR3 has 14 residues. Trimming cost V 2 bases and J 7 bases; bases outside gene matches: 5. Germline lookup yields CDR1 SGHRS and CDR2 YFSETQ. This CDR3 reads CASSFTGAVEKLFF. DNA for the CDR3: TGCGCCAGCAGCTTTACAGGGGCCGTTGAAAAACTGTTTTTT.

V and J are TRBV20-1 and TRBJ1-2; weak D call: TRBD1 (5 bases). V lost 6 bases, J lost 12 bases, and 14 bases lay in between. This CDR3 contains 10 residues. Per the germline V gene, CDR1 is DFQATT and CDR2 is SNEGSKA (reference sequence). The CDR3 region is CSARDPSDTF. In nucleotides, the CDR3 is TGCAGTGCGAGGGACCCGTCTGACACCTTC.

This clonotype was found a few times. The chain combines TRBV20-1 with TRBJ1-4; maybe TRBD1 (5 bases). V gave up 3 bases and J gave up 7 bases, with 21 bases separating them. Per the germline V gene, CDR1 is DFQATT and CDR2 is SNEGSKA (reference sequence). CDR3 length: 16 residues. CDR3 in DNA: TGCAGTGCTAGGGCTTATGAGCCGCCCGGGGGTGAAAAACTGTTTTTT. This encodes CSARAYEPPGGEKLFF.

Ten or more counts support this clonotype. The chain has TRBV7-9 and TRBJ2-5; the D call may be TRBD1 or TRBD2 (6 bases each). There are 14 residues in the CDR3. V gave up 1 base and J gave up 5 bases, with 11 bases separating them. Germline CDR1 reads SEHNR; CDR2 reads FQNEAQ (reference sequence). The CDR3 sequence is CASSLVGGSETQYF. The CDR3 DNA sequence: TGTGCCAGCAGCTTAGTCGGGGGCTCGGAGACCCAGTACTTC.